The T cell receptor (beta chain) under discussion was sequenced for a study of T cell responses to AZD1222 COVID-19 vaccine. Broader study findings: Only a handful of AZD1222 recipients were seropositive at baseline. With two AZD1222 doses given, Spike-specific TCR breadth and depth both rose. Females outnumbered males among donors, who were mostly white British; clonal diversity was possibly underestimated.

The CDR3 has 13 amino acids. The germline CDR1 and CDR2 sequences are SGHAT and FQNNGV. The V end lost 3 bases, the J end lost 4 bases, and 10 bases lay between the germline ends. Sequencing used immunoSEQ multiplex PCR; TCRdb keeps in-frame clones, though not all of them. The sample has about 140,000 clones, 88% seen once. Researchers grouped second doses given at about 4 or about 12 weeks into one pool. A single count supports this clone. Its antigen is currently unknown. This TCR was recovered from an adult who received the AZD1222 COVID-19 vaccine. The input for sequencing was peripheral blood, taken 28 days after the second AZD1222 dose. V and J are TRBV11-2 and TRBJ2-7, with D unclear. This CDR3 is CASSFIVEYEQYF. In nucleotides, the CDR3 is TGTGCCAGCAGCTTTATCGTGGAATACGAGCAGTACTTC.